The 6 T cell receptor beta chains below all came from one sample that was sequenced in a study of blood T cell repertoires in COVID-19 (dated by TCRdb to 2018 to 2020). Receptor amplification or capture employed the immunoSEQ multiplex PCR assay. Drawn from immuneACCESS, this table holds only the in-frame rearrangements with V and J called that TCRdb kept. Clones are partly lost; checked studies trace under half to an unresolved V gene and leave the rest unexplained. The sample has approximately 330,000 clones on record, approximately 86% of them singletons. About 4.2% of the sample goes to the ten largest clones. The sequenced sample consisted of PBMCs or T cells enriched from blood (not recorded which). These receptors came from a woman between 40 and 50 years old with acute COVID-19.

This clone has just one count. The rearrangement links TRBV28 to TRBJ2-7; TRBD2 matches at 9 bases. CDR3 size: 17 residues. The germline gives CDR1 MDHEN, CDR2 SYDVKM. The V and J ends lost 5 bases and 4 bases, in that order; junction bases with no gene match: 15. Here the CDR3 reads CASSASLVAGVFYEQYF. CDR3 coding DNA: TGTGCCAGCAGTGCCTCTTTGGTAGCGGGAGTTTTTTACGAGCAGTACTTC.

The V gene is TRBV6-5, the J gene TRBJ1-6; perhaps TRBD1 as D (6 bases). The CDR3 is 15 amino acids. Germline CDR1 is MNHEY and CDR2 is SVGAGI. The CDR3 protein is CAIGTINRADSPLHF. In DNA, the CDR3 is TGTGCTATCGGAACCATTAACAGGGCTGATTCACCCCTCCACTTT.

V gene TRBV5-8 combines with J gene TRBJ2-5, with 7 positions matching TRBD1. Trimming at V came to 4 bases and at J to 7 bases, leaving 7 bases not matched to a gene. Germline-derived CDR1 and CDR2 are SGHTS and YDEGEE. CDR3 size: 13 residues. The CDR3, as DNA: TGTGCCAGCAGCGCAACAGGGGCCACGACCCAGTACTTC. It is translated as CASSATGATTQYF.

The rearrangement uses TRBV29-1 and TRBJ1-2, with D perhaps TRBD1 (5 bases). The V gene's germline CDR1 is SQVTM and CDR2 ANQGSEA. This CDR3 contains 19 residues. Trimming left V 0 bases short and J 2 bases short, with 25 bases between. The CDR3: CSVEDRDRVQQLFNYGYTF. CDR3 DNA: TGCAGCGTTGAAGATCGCGACAGAGTTCAACAATTATTCAACTATGGCTACACCTTC. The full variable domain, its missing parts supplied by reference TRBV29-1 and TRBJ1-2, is SAVISQKPSRDICQRGTSLTIQCQVDSQVTMMFWYRQQPGQSLTLIATANQGSEATYESGFVIDKFPISRPNLTFSTLTVSNMSPEDSSIYLCSVEDRDRVQQLFNYGYTFGSGTRLTVV.

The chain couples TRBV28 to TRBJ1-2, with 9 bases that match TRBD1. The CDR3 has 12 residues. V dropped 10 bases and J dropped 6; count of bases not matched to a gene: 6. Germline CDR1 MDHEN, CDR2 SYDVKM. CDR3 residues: CAIHRDRDGYTF. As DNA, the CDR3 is TGTGCCATCCACCGGGACAGGGATGGCTACACCTTC.

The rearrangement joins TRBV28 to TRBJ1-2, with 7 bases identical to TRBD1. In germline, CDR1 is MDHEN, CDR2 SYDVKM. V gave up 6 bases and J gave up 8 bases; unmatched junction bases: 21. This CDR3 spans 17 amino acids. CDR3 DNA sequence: TGTGCCAGCAGCTTGGAGGGGGCCCATTTGCGTGTTAACGGCTACACCTTC. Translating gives CASSLEGAHLRVNGYTF.